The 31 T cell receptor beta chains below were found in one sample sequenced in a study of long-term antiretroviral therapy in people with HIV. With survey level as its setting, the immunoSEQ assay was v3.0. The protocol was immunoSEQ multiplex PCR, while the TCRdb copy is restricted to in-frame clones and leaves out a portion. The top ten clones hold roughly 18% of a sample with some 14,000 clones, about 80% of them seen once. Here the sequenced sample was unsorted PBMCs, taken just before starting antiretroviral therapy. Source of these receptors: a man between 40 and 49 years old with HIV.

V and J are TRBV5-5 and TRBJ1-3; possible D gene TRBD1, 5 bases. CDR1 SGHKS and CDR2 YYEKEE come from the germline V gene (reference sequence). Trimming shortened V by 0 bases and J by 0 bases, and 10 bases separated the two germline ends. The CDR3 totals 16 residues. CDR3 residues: CASSLEGVSSGNTIYF. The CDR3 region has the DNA TGTGCCAGCAGCTTGGAAGGGGTCTCCTCTGGAAACACCATATATTTT. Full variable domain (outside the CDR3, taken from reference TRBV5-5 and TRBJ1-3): DAGVTQSPTHLIKTRGQQVTLRCSPISGHKSVSWYQQVLGQGPQFIFQYYEKEERGRGNFPDRFSARQFPNYSSELNVNALLLGDSALYLCASSLEGVSSGNTIYFGEGSWLTVV.

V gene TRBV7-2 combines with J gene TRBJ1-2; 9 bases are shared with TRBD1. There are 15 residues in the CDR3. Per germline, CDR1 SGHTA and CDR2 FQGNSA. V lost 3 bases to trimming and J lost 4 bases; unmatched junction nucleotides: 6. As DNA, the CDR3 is TGTGCCAGCAGCTTGACGACAGGGGGGGCCTATGGCTACACCTTC. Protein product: CASSLTTGGAYGYTF.

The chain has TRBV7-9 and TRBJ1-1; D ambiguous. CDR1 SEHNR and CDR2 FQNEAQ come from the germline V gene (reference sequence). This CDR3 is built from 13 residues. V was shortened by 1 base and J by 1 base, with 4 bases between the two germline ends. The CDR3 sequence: CASSLGQNTEAFF. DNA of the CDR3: TGTGCCAGCAGCTTAGGACAGAACACTGAAGCTTTCTTT.

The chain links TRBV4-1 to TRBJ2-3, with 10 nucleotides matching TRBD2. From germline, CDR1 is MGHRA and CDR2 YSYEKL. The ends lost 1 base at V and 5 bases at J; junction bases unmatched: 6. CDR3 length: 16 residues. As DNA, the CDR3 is TGCGCCAGCAGCCAAGTACGAGCGGGGGGGGGAGATACGCAGTATTTT. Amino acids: CASSQVRAGGGDTQYF.

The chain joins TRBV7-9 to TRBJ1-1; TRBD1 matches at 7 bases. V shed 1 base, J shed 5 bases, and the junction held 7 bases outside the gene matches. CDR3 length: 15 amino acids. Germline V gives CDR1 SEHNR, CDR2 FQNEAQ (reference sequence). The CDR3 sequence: CASSLGGGGGTEAFF. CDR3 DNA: TGTGCCAGCAGCTTAGGTGGAGGGGGCGGAACTGAAGCTTTCTTT. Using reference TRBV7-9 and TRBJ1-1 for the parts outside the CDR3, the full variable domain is DTGVSQNPRHKITKRGQNVTFRCDPISEHNRLYWYRQTLGQGPEFLTYFQNEAQLEKSRLLSDRFSAERPKGSFSTLEIQRTEQGDSAMYLCASSLGGGGGTEAFFGQGTRLTVV.

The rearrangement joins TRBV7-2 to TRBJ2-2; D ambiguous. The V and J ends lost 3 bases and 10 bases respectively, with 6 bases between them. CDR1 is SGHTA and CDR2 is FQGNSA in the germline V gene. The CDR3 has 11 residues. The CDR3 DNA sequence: TGTGCCAGCAGCTTGGCCAAGGAGCTGTTTTTT. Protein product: CASSLAKELFF.

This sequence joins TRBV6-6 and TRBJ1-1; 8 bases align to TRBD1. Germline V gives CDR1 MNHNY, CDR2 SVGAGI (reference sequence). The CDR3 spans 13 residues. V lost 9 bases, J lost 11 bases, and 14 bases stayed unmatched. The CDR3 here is CASSDRGSYRAFF. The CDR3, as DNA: TGTGCCAGTTCAGACAGGGGATCATACCGGGCTTTCTTT.

The CDR3 region has the DNA TGCGCCAGCAGCCAAGTAACTTCCGGGTCCTACGAGCAGTACTTC. It specifies CASSQVTSGSYEQYF. The gene calls are TRBV4-1 and TRBJ2-7; D gene unclear. The V gene's germline CDR1 is MGHRA and CDR2 YSYEKL. Trimming cost V 1 base and J 1 base, with 11 bases left between them. The CDR3 has 15 amino acids.

CDR3 nucleotides: TGTGCCAGCAGCCAAGCAGCGGGGAAAGTTCGCGAGCAGTACTTC. Its translation is CASSQAAGKVREQYF. The chain has TRBV4-2 and TRBJ2-7, with TRBD2 matching 7 bases. The CDR3 contains 15 residues. V lost 1 base and J lost 6; bases outside the gene matches: 9. CDR1 LGHNA and CDR2 YNFKEQ come from the germline V gene.

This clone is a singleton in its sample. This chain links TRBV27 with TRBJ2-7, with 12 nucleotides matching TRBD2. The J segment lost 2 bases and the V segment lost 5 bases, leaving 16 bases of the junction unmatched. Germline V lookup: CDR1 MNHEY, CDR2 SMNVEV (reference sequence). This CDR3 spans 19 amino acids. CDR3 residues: CASSVGQGGLAGRTYEQYF. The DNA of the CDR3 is TGTGCCAGCAGTGTCGGACAGGGGGGACTAGCGGGCCGAACCTACGAGCAGTACTTC.

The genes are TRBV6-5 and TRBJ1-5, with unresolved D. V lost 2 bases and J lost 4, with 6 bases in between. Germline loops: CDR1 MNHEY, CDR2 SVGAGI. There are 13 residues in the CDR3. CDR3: CASSYGRNQPQHF. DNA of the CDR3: TGTGCCAGCAGTTACGGCAGGAATCAGCCCCAGCATTTT.

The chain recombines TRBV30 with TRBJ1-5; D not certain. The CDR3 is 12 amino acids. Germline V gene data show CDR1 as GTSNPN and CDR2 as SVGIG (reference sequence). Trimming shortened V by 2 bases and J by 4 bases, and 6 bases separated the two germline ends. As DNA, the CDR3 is TGTGCCTGGAGTATGGGAAATCAGCCCCAGCATTTT. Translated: CAWSMGNQPQHF.

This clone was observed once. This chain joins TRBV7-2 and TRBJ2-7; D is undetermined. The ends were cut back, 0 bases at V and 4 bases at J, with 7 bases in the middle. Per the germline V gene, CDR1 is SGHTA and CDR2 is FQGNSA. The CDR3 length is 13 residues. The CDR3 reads CASSLADGYEQYF. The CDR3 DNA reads TGTGCCAGCAGCTTAGCGGACGGATACGAGCAGTACTTC.

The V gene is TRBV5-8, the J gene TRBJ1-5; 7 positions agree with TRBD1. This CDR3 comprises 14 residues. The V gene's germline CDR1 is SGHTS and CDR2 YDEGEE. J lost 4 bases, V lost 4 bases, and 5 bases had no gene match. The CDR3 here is CASSHDRANQPQHF. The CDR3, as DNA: TGTGCCAGCAGCCATGACAGGGCAAATCAGCCCCAGCATTTT.

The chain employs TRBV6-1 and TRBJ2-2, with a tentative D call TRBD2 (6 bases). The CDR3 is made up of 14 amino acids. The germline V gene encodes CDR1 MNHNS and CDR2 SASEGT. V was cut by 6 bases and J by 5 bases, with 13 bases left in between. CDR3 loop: CASSGGVRTGELFF. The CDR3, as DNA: TGTGCCAGCAGCGGAGGGGTCCGGACCGGGGAGCTGTTTTTT.

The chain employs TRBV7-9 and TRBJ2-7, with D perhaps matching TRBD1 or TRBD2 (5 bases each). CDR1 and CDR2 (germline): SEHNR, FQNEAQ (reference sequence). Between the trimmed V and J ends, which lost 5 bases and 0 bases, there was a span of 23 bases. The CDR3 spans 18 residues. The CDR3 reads CASSPLGGEQYSSYEQYF. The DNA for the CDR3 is TGTGCCAGCAGCCCCCTTGGGGGAGAACAGTATAGCTCCTACGAGCAGTACTTC.

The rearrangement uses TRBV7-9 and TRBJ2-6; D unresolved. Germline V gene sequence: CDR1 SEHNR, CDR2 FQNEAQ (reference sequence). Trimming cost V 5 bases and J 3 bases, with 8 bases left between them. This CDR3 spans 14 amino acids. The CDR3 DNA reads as TGTGCCAGCAGCCCAAAAAATGGGGCCAACGTCCTGACTTTC. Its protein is CASSPKNGANVLTF.

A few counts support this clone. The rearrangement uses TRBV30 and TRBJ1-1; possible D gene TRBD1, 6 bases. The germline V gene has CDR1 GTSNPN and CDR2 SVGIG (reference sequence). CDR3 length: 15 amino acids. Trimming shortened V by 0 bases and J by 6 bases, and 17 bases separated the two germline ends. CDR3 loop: CAWSVPGAPRAEAFF. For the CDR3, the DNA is TGTGCCTGGAGTGTTCCAGGGGCCCCTAGGGCTGAAGCTTTCTTT. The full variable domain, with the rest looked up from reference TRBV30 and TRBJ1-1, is SQTIHQWPATLVQPVGSPLSLECTVEGTSNPNLYWYRQAAGRGLQLLFYSVGIGQISSEVPQNLSASRPQDRQFILSSKKLLLSDSGFYLCAWSVPGAPRAEAFFGQGTRLTVV.

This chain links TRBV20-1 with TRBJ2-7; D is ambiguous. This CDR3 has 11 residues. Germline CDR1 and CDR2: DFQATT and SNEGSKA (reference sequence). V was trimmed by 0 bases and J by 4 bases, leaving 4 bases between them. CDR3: CSARDQYEQYF. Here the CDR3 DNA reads TGCAGTGCTAGAGACCAATACGAGCAGTACTTC.

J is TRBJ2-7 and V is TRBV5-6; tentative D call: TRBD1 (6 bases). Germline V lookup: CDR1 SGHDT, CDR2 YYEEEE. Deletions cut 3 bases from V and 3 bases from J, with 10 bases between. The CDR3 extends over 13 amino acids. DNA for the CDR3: TGTGCCAGCAGCTCGGGACAAAACTACGAGCAGTACTTC. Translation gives CASSSGQNYEQYF.

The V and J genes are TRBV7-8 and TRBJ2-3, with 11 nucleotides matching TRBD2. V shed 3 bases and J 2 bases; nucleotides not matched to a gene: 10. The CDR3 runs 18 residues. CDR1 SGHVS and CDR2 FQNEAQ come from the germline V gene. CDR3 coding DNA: TGTGCCAGCAGCTTCGAGGAAATAGCGGGAGGGTCCACAGATACGCAGTATTTT. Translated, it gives CASSFEEIAGGSTDTQYF.

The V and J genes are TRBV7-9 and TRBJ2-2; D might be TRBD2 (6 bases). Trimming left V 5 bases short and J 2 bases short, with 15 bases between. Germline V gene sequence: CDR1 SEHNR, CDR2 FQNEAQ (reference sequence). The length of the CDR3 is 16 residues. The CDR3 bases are TGTGCCAGCAGCCTGAGGGCGGAGGGAAACACCGGGGAGCTGTTTTTT. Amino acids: CASSLRAEGNTGELFF.

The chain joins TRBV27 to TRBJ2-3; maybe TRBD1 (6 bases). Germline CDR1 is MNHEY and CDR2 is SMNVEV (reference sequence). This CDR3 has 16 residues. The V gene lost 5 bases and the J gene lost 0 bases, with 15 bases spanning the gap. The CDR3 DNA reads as TGTGCCAGCAGTCCAGATCCGACAGGAAGCACAGATACGCAGTATTTT. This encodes CASSPDPTGSTDTQYF.

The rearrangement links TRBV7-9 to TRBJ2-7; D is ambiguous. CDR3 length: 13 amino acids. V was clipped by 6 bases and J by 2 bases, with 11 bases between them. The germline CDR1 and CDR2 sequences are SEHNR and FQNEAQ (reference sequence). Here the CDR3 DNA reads TGTGCCAGCAGGCCCGATTACGCCTACGAGCAGTACTTC. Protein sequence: CASRPDYAYEQYF.

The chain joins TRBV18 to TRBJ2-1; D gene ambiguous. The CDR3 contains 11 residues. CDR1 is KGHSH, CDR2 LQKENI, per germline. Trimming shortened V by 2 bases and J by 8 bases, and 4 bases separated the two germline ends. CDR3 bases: TGTGCCAGCTCACCAGGGGATGAGCAGTTCTTC. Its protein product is CASSPGDEQFF. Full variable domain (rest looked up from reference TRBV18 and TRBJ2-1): NAGVMQNPRHLVRRRGQEARLRCSPMKGHSHVYWYRQLPEEGLKFMVYLQKENIIDESGMPKERFSAEFPKEGPSILRIQQVVRGDSAAYFCASSPGDEQFFGPGTRLTVL.

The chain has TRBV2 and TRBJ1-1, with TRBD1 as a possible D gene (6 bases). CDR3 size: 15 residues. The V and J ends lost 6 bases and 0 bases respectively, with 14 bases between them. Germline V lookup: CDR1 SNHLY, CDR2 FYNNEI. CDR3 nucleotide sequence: TGTGCCAGCAGACCAAGGGGGGACTTGAACACTGAAGCTTTCTTT. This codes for CASRPRGDLNTEAFF.

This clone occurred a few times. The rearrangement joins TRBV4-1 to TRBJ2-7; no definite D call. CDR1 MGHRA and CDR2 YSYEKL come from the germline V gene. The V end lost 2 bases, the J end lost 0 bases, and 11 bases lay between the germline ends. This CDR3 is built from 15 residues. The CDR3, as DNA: TGCGCCAGCAGCCAACTTGGACGGCTCTCCTACGAGCAGTACTTC. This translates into CASSQLGRLSYEQYF.

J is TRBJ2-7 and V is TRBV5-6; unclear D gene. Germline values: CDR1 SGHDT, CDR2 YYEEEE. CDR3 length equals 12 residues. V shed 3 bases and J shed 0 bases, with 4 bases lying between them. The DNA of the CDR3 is TGTGCCAGCAGCTCCCTCTCCTACGAGCAGTACTTC. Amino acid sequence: CASSSLSYEQYF.

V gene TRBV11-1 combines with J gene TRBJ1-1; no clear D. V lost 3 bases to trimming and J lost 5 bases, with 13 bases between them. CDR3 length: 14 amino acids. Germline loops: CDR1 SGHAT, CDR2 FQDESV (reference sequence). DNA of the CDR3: TGTGCCAGCAGCTTTCTCGGGCCGGGGACTGAAGCTTTCTTT. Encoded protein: CASSFLGPGTEAFF.

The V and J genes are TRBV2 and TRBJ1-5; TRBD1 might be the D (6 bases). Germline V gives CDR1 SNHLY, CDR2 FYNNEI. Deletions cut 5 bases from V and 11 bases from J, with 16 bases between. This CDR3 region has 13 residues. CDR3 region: CASSPRQAFAQHF. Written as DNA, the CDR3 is TGTGCCAGCAGTCCCCGACAGGCATTTGCCCAGCATTTT.

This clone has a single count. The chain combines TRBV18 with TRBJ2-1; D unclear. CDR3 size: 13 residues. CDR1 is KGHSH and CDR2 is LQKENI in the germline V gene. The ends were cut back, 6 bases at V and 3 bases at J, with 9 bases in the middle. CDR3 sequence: CASSSERYNEQFF. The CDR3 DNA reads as TGTGCCAGCTCCTCAGAACGCTACAATGAGCAGTTCTTC.